A single sample is the source of the 19 T cell receptor beta chains below, sequenced in a study of naive and memory T cell subsets. Whole-study results and caveats: Especially in CD8 cells, naive repertoires contained a few larger clonotypes, possibly CD45RA-re-expressing memory cells.

An equimolar mix of two oligonucleotides served as the beta constant-region primer for TRBC1 and TRBC2. Four rounds of PCR amplified the ligated cDNA using nested alpha and beta constant-region primers plus SP2. TCRdb redid the calling of the UMI-ligation and nested PCR reads with MiXCR, one entry per CDR3 protein. The sample includes some 82,000 distinct CDR3 sequences, approximately 10% seen only once; the top ten take more than 0.11%. Antigens of these TCRs are unknown. Sequences were obtained from naive CD4+ T cells from blood. These TCRs come from a human donor in good health.

The V and J genes are TRBV28 and TRBJ2-7; the D call may be TRBD1 or TRBD2 (5 bases each). Trimming took off 6 bases at V and 0 bases at J, with 15 bases between the two ends. This CDR3 spans 15 amino acids. Germline values: CDR1 MDHEN, CDR2 SYDVKM. CDR3 in DNA: TGTGCCAGCAGCGGGTGGGACCGTAGCTCCTACGAGCAGTACTTC. Its translation: CASSGWDRSSYEQYF.

The chain carries TRBV18 and TRBJ2-3, with 11 bases lining up with TRBD1. With 4 bases clipped from V and 6 bases from J, the junction kept 9 bases outside the gene matches. The CDR3 is 16 residues long. Germline values: CDR1 KGHSH, CDR2 LQKENI. The CDR3 coding sequence is TGTGCCAGCTCACGGGACAGGACAGGGGGCTCGGATACGCAGTATTTT. It encodes CASSRDRTGGSDTQYF.

The chain joins TRBV20-1 to TRBJ2-3, with TRBD1 matching 8 bases. Trimming removed 1 base from V and 2 bases from J; junction bases left unmatched: 8. Germline V gives CDR1 DFQATT, CDR2 SNEGSKA (reference sequence). The CDR3 consists of 16 residues. This chain's CDR3 is CSARVGQGSITDTQYF. Here the CDR3 DNA reads TGCAGTGCTAGAGTCGGACAGGGCTCGATCACAGATACGCAGTATTTT.

This clonotype was observed at least ten times. The chain is built from TRBV12-3 or TRBV12-4 and TRBJ1-2, with D tentatively TRBD1 (6 bases). There are 17 residues in the CDR3. The ends were cut back, 3 bases at V and 4 bases at J, with 21 bases in the middle. CDR3 region: CASSLRQAPIGGYGYTF. The CDR3 DNA reads as TGTGCCAGCAGTTTGAGGCAAGCTCCTATAGGGGGCTATGGCTACACCTTC.

This clonotype was seen a few times. The rearrangement uses TRBV7-9 and TRBJ1-3; a weak D match, TRBD1 (5 bases). Looked up from germline, CDR1 is SEHNR and CDR2 is FQNEAQ (reference sequence). The CDR3 consists of 15 residues. Trimming shortened V by 5 bases and J by 0 bases, and 11 bases separated the two germline ends. The CDR3 region is CASSPRATSGNTIYF. CDR3 coding DNA: TGTGCCAGCAGCCCCAGGGCCACCTCTGGAAACACCATATATTTT.

The chain joins TRBV6-1 to TRBJ1-2; no definite D call. Per germline, CDR1 MNHNS and CDR2 SASEGT. V lost 4 bases, J lost 0 bases, and 9 bases lay in between. The CDR3 consists of 14 residues. For the CDR3, the DNA is TGTGCCAGCAGTGTTGCGAGGGCTAACTATGGCTACACCTTC. Encoded protein: CASSVARANYGYTF.

This clonotype was detected a few times. The DNA for the CDR3 is TGTGCCAGCAGTTTGGGACAGGATAGAAACACCATATATTTT. Its protein product is CASSLGQDRNTIYF. This chain uses TRBV12-3 or TRBV12-4 with TRBJ1-3, with 8 nucleotides matching TRBD1. The CDR3 is 14 residues long. J gave up 5 bases and V 3 bases, and 3 bases lay outside the gene matches.

The genes are TRBV30 and TRBJ1-2; D uncertain. Trimming stripped 2 bases from V and 4 bases from J, with 17 bases between. This CDR3 region has 15 residues. From germline, CDR1 is GTSNPN and CDR2 SVGIG (reference sequence). CDR3 bases: TGTGCCTGGAGTTTACCGCACCGCCCCAGCTATGGCTACACCTTC. Amino acids: CAWSLPHRPSYGYTF.

The J gene is TRBJ2-7, the V gene TRBV6-2 or TRBV6-3; no definite D call. Trimming took off 0 bases at V and 3 bases at J, with 9 bases between the two ends. Germline V gene lookup returns CDR1 MNHEY and CDR2 SVGEGT. The CDR3 covers 14 residues. Here the CDR3 DNA reads TGTGCCAGCAGTTACTCGCCAGGTATCTACGAGCAGTACTTC. Translated: CASSYSPGIYEQYF.

This rearrangement joins TRBV7-9 to TRBJ1-1; D is unclear. CDR1 is SEHNR and CDR2 is FQNEAQ in the germline V gene (reference sequence). Trimming cost V 7 bases and J 0 bases, with 15 bases left between them. The CDR3 consists of 15 residues. The DNA for the CDR3 is TGTGCCAGCAAGTCGGCAGATAGTATGAACACTGAAGCTTTCTTT. It yields the protein CASKSADSMNTEAFF.

This clonotype was observed a few times. The J gene is TRBJ1-1, the V gene TRBV27; 8 bases are shared with TRBD1. The V and J ends lost 5 bases and 4 bases, in that order; junction bases with no gene match: 9. CDR1 and CDR2 (germline): MNHEY, SMNVEV (reference sequence). The CDR3 is made up of 15 amino acids. CDR3 loop: CASSLASTGGTEAFF. CDR3 DNA sequence: TGTGCCAGCAGTCTAGCATCCACAGGGGGCACTGAAGCTTTCTTT.

This chain uses TRBV7-3 with TRBJ2-3, with D uncertain. Trimming pared 0 bases from V and 2 bases from J, leaving 9 bases between. Germline CDR1 and CDR2: SGHTA and FQGTGA. The CDR3 loop spans 15 amino acids. The CDR3 loop reads CASSLTALPTDTQYF. CDR3 in DNA: TGTGCCAGCAGCTTAACGGCGCTACCCACAGATACGCAGTATTTT.

The chain recombines TRBV6-4 with TRBJ2-3; 12 bases fit TRBD2. V lost 6 bases, J lost 5 bases, and 6 bases stayed unmatched. Germline assignment: CDR1 MRHNA and CDR2 SNTAGT. This CDR3 contains 15 residues. The CDR3 DNA reads TGTGCCAGCAGAAGGACTAGCGGGACCGGAGATACGCAGTATTTT. This sequence encodes CASRRTSGTGDTQYF.

This clonotype has just a few counts. The CDR3 coding sequence is TGCAGTGCTAGAATCGGGGGCAATCAGCCCCAGCATTTT. Encoded protein: CSARIGGNQPQHF. This chain connects TRBV20-1 to TRBJ1-5; D is unresolved. The CDR3 has 13 amino acids. Trimming pared 2 bases from V and 2 bases from J, leaving 7 bases between. Per the germline V gene, CDR1 is DFQATT and CDR2 is SNEGSKA (reference sequence).

V gene TRBV12-3 or TRBV12-4 combines with J gene TRBJ2-5; D is undetermined. The CDR3 covers 13 residues. Trimming left V 3 bases short and J 6 bases short, with 11 bases between. The CDR3: CASSFLGVQTQYF. CDR3 nucleotides: TGTGCCAGCAGTTTTCTTGGAGTCCAGACCCAGTACTTC.

The chain joins TRBV4-3 to TRBJ1-2; unclear D gene. The CDR3 consists of 17 residues. Trimming cost V 0 bases and J 4 bases, with 18 bases left between them. Germline CDR1 and CDR2: LGHNA and YSLEER. The CDR3 nucleotides are TGCGCCAGCAGCCAAGAAGTCCAGACCAAGAACTCCTATGGCTACACCTTC. Translating it yields CASSQEVQTKNSYGYTF.

This chain uses TRBV20-1 with TRBJ1-2, with TRBD1 as a possible D gene (5 bases). Germline V gene sequence: CDR1 DFQATT, CDR2 SNEGSKA (reference sequence). The CDR3 covers 13 residues. Deletions cut 6 bases from V and 9 bases from J, with 20 bases between. The CDR3 DNA reads TGCAGTGCAGGGAAGGGACGAGGTCTACGCTACACCTTC. Translating gives CSAGKGRGLRYTF.

This sequence joins TRBV18 and TRBJ1-5; no clear D. Deletions cut 2 bases from V and 0 bases from J, with 8 bases between. In germline, CDR1 is KGHSH, CDR2 LQKENI. There are 15 residues in the CDR3. The CDR3 is CASSPYGNSNQPQHF. The CDR3 region has the DNA TGTGCCAGCTCACCATACGGAAATAGCAATCAGCCCCAGCATTTT.

This clonotype occurred a few times. V is TRBV20-1 and J is TRBJ2-2; 11 bases match TRBD2. V trimming: 4 bases; J trimming: 2 bases; junction bases outside the gene matches: 3. The CDR3 is made up of 15 amino acids. Germline loops: CDR1 DFQATT, CDR2 SNEGSKA (reference sequence). In DNA, the CDR3 is TGCAGTGCTACCGGGACTAGCGGTAACACCGGGGAGCTGTTTTTT. Protein: CSATGTSGNTGELFF.